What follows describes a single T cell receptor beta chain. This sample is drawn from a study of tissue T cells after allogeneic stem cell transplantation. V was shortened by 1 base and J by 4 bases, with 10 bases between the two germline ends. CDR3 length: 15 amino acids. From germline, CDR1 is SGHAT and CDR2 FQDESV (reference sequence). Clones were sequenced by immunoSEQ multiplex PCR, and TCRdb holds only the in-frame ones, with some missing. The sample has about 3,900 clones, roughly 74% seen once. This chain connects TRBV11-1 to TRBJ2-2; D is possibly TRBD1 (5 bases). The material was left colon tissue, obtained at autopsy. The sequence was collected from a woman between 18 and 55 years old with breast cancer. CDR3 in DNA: TGTGCCAGCAGCTTAGTCCCCAGGGCCACCGGGGAGCTGTTTTTT. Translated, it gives CASSLVPRATGELFF.